Below are 14 T cell receptor beta chains sequenced from a single sample in a study of post-analysis software for immune sequencing data. Study-wide findings and caveats: Elevated frequency relative to controls characterized several TRBV segments in patients, TRBV5-6, TRBV5-1 and TRBV20-1 among them.

Their antigen targets remain unknown. Every TCR beta cDNA library bore unique molecular identifiers. MiXCR was run by TCRdb on the PCR reads, yielding one entry per CDR3 protein. The profile covers some 450,000 distinct CDR3 sequences, with around 40% appearing a single time and 9% to 13% taken by the ten largest. Sequencing used blood. The source of these receptors is a girl aged 5 to 17 with multiple sclerosis.

The V and J genes are TRBV27 and TRBJ2-5; D possibly corresponds to TRBD2 (6 bases). The CDR3 runs 13 residues. Germline CDR1 and CDR2: MNHEY and SMNVEV (reference sequence). Trimming stripped 6 bases from V and 2 bases from J, with 10 bases between. The CDR3 sequence: CASRRTTQETQYF. The CDR3 DNA sequence: TGTGCCAGCAGACGGACTACTCAAGAGACCCAGTACTTC.

The rearrangement uses TRBV28 and TRBJ1-4; D may be TRBD1 (5 bases). This CDR3 is 16 amino acids long. Germline V gene data show CDR1 as MDHEN and CDR2 as SYDVKM. V lost 5 bases and J lost 2, with 15 bases in between. This CDR3 reads CASSPPGSPTNEKLFF. The CDR3 coding sequence is TGTGCCAGCAGTCCCCCAGGGTCCCCGACTAATGAAAAACTGTTTTTT.

The chain recombines TRBV7-9 with TRBJ2-1, with D possibly being TRBD2 (6 bases). The germline V gene encodes CDR1 SEHNR and CDR2 FQNEAQ (reference sequence). Trimming pared 5 bases from V and 2 bases from J, leaving 16 bases between. The CDR3 runs to 16 residues. Here the CDR3 DNA reads TGTGCCAGCAGCCCCTCTAAGGGGAGGCCCTACAATGAGCAGTTCTTC. This encodes CASSPSKGRPYNEQFF.

The chain joins TRBV18 to TRBJ2-7, with 8 bases aligning to TRBD2. The CDR3 extends over 17 amino acids. Germline CDR1 and CDR2: KGHSH and LQKENI. The V gene end was trimmed by 3 bases and the J gene end by 0 bases; junction bases not matched to a gene: 10. CDR3 in DNA: TGTGCCAGCTCACCCAACGGACTAGCAGCTAGCTCCTACGAGCAGTACTTC. This gives the protein CASSPNGLAASSYEQYF. The whole variable domain, remainder taken from reference TRBV18 and TRBJ2-7, is NAGVMQNPRHLVRRRGQEARLRCSPMKGHSHVYWYRQLPEEGLKFMVYLQKENIIDESGMPKERFSAEFPKEGPSILRIQQVVRGDSAAYFCASSPNGLAASSYEQYFGPGTRLTVT.

V and J are TRBV24-1 and TRBJ2-7; 8 nucleotides align to TRBD1. Per germline, CDR1 KGHDR and CDR2 SFDVKD. The V gene end was trimmed by 5 bases and the J gene end by 3 bases; junction bases not matched to a gene: 8. The CDR3 is 15 amino acids. CDR3 in DNA: TGTGCCACCAGTGGTTCCGCAGGGACAGGCTACGAGCAGTACTTC. It specifies CATSGSAGTGYEQYF.

This clonotype came up a few times. The CDR3 reads CASSLSLAGAPGSQYF. CDR3 in DNA: TGTGCCAGCAGCCTTTCCCTAGCGGGAGCCCCGGGGTCCCAGTACTTC. This chain connects TRBV7-2 to TRBJ2-7; TRBD2 matches 10 bases. Germline loops: CDR1 SGHTA, CDR2 FQGNSA. V dropped 5 bases and J dropped 10; count of bases not matched to a gene: 17. There are 16 residues in the CDR3.

This clonotype was found a few times. Relative to the germline gene, one junction end is altered; a read error may explain this. This chain uses TRBV7-8 with TRBJ2-3; the match to TRBD1 covers 12 bases. The V gene's germline CDR1 is SGHVS and CDR2 FQNEAQ. This CDR3 comprises 17 residues. The DNA of the CDR3 is TGTGTCAGCAGCTTAGCGGGGACAGGGGGCGATGGAGATACGCAGTATTTT. Encoded protein: CVSSLAGTGGDGDTQYF.

This sequence joins TRBV9 and TRBJ2-7, with 10 nucleotides matching TRBD2. Germline lookup yields CDR1 SGDLS and CDR2 YYNGEE. The ends lost 0 bases at V and 2 bases at J; junction bases unmatched: 5. The CDR3 loop spans 16 amino acids. CDR3 DNA: TGTGCCAGCAGCGTAGGGAGCGGGAGGGATCCCTACGAGCAGTACTTC. Its protein product is CASSVGSGRDPYEQYF. The full variable domain, in which reference TRBV9 and TRBJ2-7 provide the parts outside the CDR3, is DSGVTQTPKHLITATGQRVTLRCSPRSGDLSVYWYQQSLDQGLQFLIQYYNGEERAKGNILERFSAQQFPDLHSELNLSSLELGDSALYFCASSVGSGRDPYEQYFGPGTRLTVT.

The chain has TRBV27 and TRBJ2-7; D is undetermined. CDR1 is MNHEY, CDR2 SMNVEV, per germline (reference sequence). The length of the CDR3 is 13 residues. The V gene lost 6 bases and the J gene lost 3 bases, with 12 bases spanning the gap. The CDR3 reads CASSLTTNYEQYF. In DNA form, the CDR3 reads TGTGCCAGCAGCCTCACGACAAACTACGAGCAGTACTTC.

V and J are TRBV20-1 and TRBJ1-5; D is unclear. The germline CDR1 and CDR2 sequences are DFQATT and SNEGSKA (reference sequence). The CDR3 contains 14 residues. V was pared by 3 bases and J by 6 bases, with 15 bases between. This CDR3 is CSASVWEGSQPQHF. Written as DNA, the CDR3 is TGCAGTGCTAGCGTCTGGGAAGGGAGTCAGCCCCAGCATTTT.

This clonotype appeared once. The genes are TRBV7-9 and TRBJ2-7; 8 bases are a match to TRBD2. Trimming removed 5 bases from V and 0 bases from J; junction bases left unmatched: 9. The CDR3 is 16 amino acids. Per germline, CDR1 SEHNR and CDR2 FQNEAQ (reference sequence). This CDR3 reads CASSGTGLAGSYEQYF. DNA of the CDR3: TGTGCCAGCAGCGGAACCGGGCTAGCGGGCTCCTACGAGCAGTACTTC.

In its sample, this clonotype was seen a few times. The chain joins TRBV20-1 to TRBJ2-1; D is unclear. The germline CDR1 and CDR2 sequences are DFQATT and SNEGSKA (reference sequence). The CDR3 totals 14 residues. The ends were cut back, 0 bases at V and 0 bases at J, with 6 bases in the middle. This CDR3 is CSARDYASYNEQFF. DNA for the CDR3: TGCAGTGCTAGAGATTACGCCTCCTACAATGAGCAGTTCTTC.

Only a few counts were recorded for this clonotype. In DNA, the CDR3 is TGCAGTGCTAGAGGTGCGGGAACCCTCAATGAGCAGTTCTTC. This codes for CSARGAGTLNEQFF. The rearrangement uses TRBV20-1 and TRBJ2-1; tentative D call: TRBD2 (6 bases). Germline CDR1 reads DFQATT; CDR2 reads SNEGSKA (reference sequence). The CDR3 covers 14 residues. With 1 base removed from V and 6 bases from J, the gap between germline ends came to 13 bases.

This clonotype was detected only a few times. The chain links TRBV7-9 to TRBJ1-4; D not certain. CDR3 length: 14 residues. Trimming cost V 5 bases and J 6 bases, with 13 bases left between them. In germline, CDR1 is SEHNR, CDR2 FQNEAQ (reference sequence). The CDR3 DNA follows: TGTGCCAGCAGCCCCCCCCGCGGTGATGAAAAACTGTTTTTT. Its protein product is CASSPPRGDEKLFF.